This is a list of T cell receptor beta chains from one sample in a study of OX40 agonist ivuxolimab in advanced cancers. Some clones are missing from TCRdb's copy, which holds only in-frame ones; the method was immunoSEQ multiplex PCR. The sample has about 53,000 clones, around 91% seen once; the top ten hold roughly 11%. Sequenced material: CD4+ or CD8+ T cells sorted from blood, taken in a trial of the OX40 agonist ivuxolimab. The receptors here all came from an adult with an advanced solid tumor such as melanoma, head and neck, liver or kidney cancer. The CDR3 runs from the conserved cysteine through the conserved F or W. A D gene is named only where the DNA matches it firmly. Size values are once, few and many counts, or a class for expanded clones, and some rows have none.

j_gene	abundance	v_gene	d_gene	CDR3aa	CDR3nt
TRBJ2-7	NA	TRBV7-9	NA	CASRPNTVNYEQYF	TGTGCCAGCAGACCTAACACGGTGAACTACGAGCAGTACTTC
TRBJ1-2	NA	TRBV4-1	NA	CASSQSVTYGYTF	TGCGCCAGCAGCCAATCAGTCACCTATGGCTACACCTTC
TRBJ2-7	once	TRBV5-1	TRBD1	CASRGQGNSYEQYF	TGCGCCAGCAGGGGACAGGGAAACTCCTACGAGCAGTACTTC
TRBJ2-1	once	TRBV6-6	TRBD1	CASSSQGANYNEQFF	TGTGCCAGCAGTTCCCAGGGGGCCAACTACAATGAGCAGTTCTTC
TRBJ1-4	NA	TRBV19	TRBD1	CASSRRDRDNPGLFF	TGTGCCAGTAGTCGCCGGGACAGGGACAATCCAGGACTGTTTTTT
TRBJ2-5	NA	TRBV18	TRBD2	CASSTTLAGETQYF	TGTGCCAGCTCAACCACACTAGCGGGAGAGACCCAGTACTTC
TRBJ1-4	NA	TRBV15	TRBD1	CATSRDRENEKLFF	TGTGCCACCAGCAGGGACAGGGAAAATGAAAAACTGTTTTTT
TRBJ2-2	NA	TRBV14	NA	CASSHLLTGELFF	TGTGCCAGCAGCCATTTGCTCACCGGGGAGCTGTTTTTT
TRBJ2-5	NA	TRBV5-1	NA	CASSPPNLQETQYF	TGCGCCAGCAGCCCCCCAAACCTTCAAGAGACCCAGTACTTC
TRBJ2-2	NA	TRBV4-3	NA	CASSLTHRGGNTGELFF	TGCGCCAGCAGCCTAACGCACAGGGGGGGGAACACCGGGGAGCTGTTTTTT
TRBJ1-4	NA	TRBV7-9	NA	CASSLRGSGEKLFF	TGTGCCAGCAGCTTAAGGGGGTCCGGTGAAAAACTGTTTTTT
TRBJ2-7	NA	TRBV29-1	TRBD2	CSVSLAGVFIYEQYF	TGCAGCGTATCCCTAGCGGGGGTCTTCATCTACGAGCAGTACTTC
TRBJ1-2	NA	TRBV6-5	TRBD1	CASNRTGGDYGYTF	TGTGCCAGCAACCGGACAGGGGGGGATTATGGCTACACCTTC
TRBJ1-5	NA	TRBV27	NA	CASSLLGGNQPQHF	TGTGCCAGCAGTTTATTGGGGGGGAATCAGCCCCAGCATTTT
TRBJ2-1	once	TRBV18	TRBD2	CASSPPVVAGAGGEQFF	TGTGCCAGCTCACCACCAGTGGTAGCGGGGGCGGGCGGTGAGCAGTTCTTC
TRBJ2-3	NA	TRBV10-3	TRBD2	CAISEPAGERDF	TGTGCCATCAGTGAGCCGGCGGGAGAAAGAGATTTT
TRBJ2-5	NA	TRBV19	NA	CASSKDPAQETQYF	TGTGCCAGTAGTAAAGACCCGGCCCAAGAGACCCAGTACTTC
TRBJ1-6	NA	TRBV4-3	NA	CASSQDGVGGGSPLHF	TGCGCCAGCAGCCAAGACGGGGTGGGTGGCGGCTCACCCCTCCACTTT
TRBJ2-3	NA	TRBV30	NA	CAWSEVRDTQYF	TGTGCCTGGAGTGAAGTCCGAGATACGCAGTATTTT
TRBJ1-3	NA	TRBV14	NA	CASSQDQGWGNTIYF	TGTGCCAGCAGCCAAGATCAGGGCTGGGGAAACACCATATATTTT
TRBJ2-7	NA	TRBV30	TRBD1	CAWGHGQAYEQYF	TGTGCCTGGGGCCATGGACAGGCCTACGAGCAGTACTTC
TRBJ2-7	once	TRBV7-2	NA	CASRSGEAYEQYF	TGTGCCAGCCGTTCCGGGGAGGCCTACGAGCAGTACTTC
TRBJ2-7	NA	TRBV10-2	TRBD2	CASRVTRTSGNYEQYF	TGCGCCAGCAGGGTTACTCGAACTAGCGGGAACTACGAGCAGTACTTC
TRBJ2-1	NA	TRBV4-2	TRBD2	CASSQDSASGAYNEQFF	TGTGCCAGCAGCCAAGATTCCGCTAGCGGGGCCTACAATGAGCAGTTCTTC
TRBJ2-5	NA	TRBV15	TRBD2	CATSRDRAGGGETQYF	TGTGCCACCAGCAGAGATCGGGCGGGAGGGGGAGAGACCCAGTACTTC
TRBJ1-1	NA	TRBV18	NA	CASSPQERGNTEAFF	TGTGCCAGCTCACCGCAGGAAAGAGGGAACACTGAAGCTTTCTTT
TRBJ2-3	NA	TRBV19	TRBD2	CASMITSGSTDTQYF	TGTGCCAGTATGATCACTAGCGGGAGCACAGATACGCAGTATTTT
TRBJ2-6	NA	TRBV5-4	NA	CASSSRGKGPGANVLTF	TGTGCCAGCAGCTCCAGGGGAAAGGGGCCTGGGGCCAACGTCCTGACTTTC
TRBJ1-2	NA	TRBV6-1	TRBD1	CASSGTGTGNHGYTF	TGTGCCAGCAGTGGTACCGGGACAGGGAACCATGGCTACACCTTC